This passage covers 27 T cell receptor beta chains from one sample sequenced in a study of Graves' ophthalmopathy and Graves' hyperthyroidism. The sequenced template was RNA, covering the TCR beta CDR3 region. An initial RT-PCR round employing HTBI primers preceded a second-round multiplex PCR. One entry per CDR3 protein results from TCRdb running MiXCR on the multiplex PCR reads. Among about 550,000 distinct CDR3 sequences, less than 45% were seen once, and the ten largest hold approximately 4.1%. The sequenced material came from peripheral blood or thyroid tissue (not recorded which). All receptors come from an adult man with Graves' hyperthyroidism.

This clonotype was observed at least ten times. The chain combines TRBV6-1 with TRBJ2-7, with D possibly matching TRBD1 (5 bases). V lost 0 bases and J 6 bases, leaving 9 bases between the germline ends. CDR1 and CDR2 (germline): MNHNS, SASEGT. CDR3 length: 13 residues. CDR3 bases: TGTGCCAGCAGTGAAGCCCAGGGTGGCGAGCAGTACTTC. Translating it yields CASSEAQGGEQYF.

The chain has TRBV20-1 and TRBJ2-1, with 9 bases fitting TRBD2. V was clipped by 6 bases and J by 9 bases; unmatched bases: 15. Germline CDR1 and CDR2: DFQATT and SNEGSKA (reference sequence). This CDR3 has 15 amino acids. The CDR3 here is CSAPVGGGGASEQFF. CDR3 bases: TGCAGTGCCCCCGTCGGGGGCGGGGGGGCGAGTGAGCAGTTCTTC.

This clonotype has at least ten counts. The V call is TRBV7-9, the J call TRBJ1-3, with 8 positions matching TRBD1. Germline CDR1 is SEHNR and CDR2 is FQNEAQ (reference sequence). Germline trimming cut 6 bases from V and 1 base from J; bases unmatched to any gene: 8. This CDR3 region has 16 residues. As DNA, the CDR3 is TGTGCCAGCAGTGACCGGACAGGGAAATCTGGAAACACCATATATTTT. Its translation is CASSDRTGKSGNTIYF. The full variable domain, its missing parts supplied by reference TRBV7-9 and TRBJ1-3, is DTGVSQNPRHKITKRGQNVTFRCDPISEHNRLYWYRQTLGQGPEFLTYFQNEAQLEKSRLLSDRFSAERPKGSFSTLEIQRTEQGDSAMYLCASSDRTGKSGNTIYFGEGSWLTVV.

The V gene is TRBV29-1, the J gene TRBJ1-1, with D maybe TRBD1 (6 bases). Germline CDR1 SQVTM, CDR2 ANQGSEA. V lost 7 bases, J lost 3 bases, and 24 bases lay in between. The CDR3 runs to 16 residues. CDR3 coding DNA: TGCAGCGGAGAGAGGGGGGGGGTTTTAGTTTACACTGAAGCTTTCTTT. It codes for CSGERGGVLVYTEAFF. Variable domain in full (rest from reference TRBV29-1 and TRBJ1-1): SAVISQKPSRDICQRGTSLTIQCQVDSQVTMMFWYRQQPGQSLTLIATANQGSEATYESGFVIDKFPISRPNLTFSTLTVSNMSPEDSSIYLCSGERGGVLVYTEAFFGQGTRLTVV.

This clonotype was seen more than once but under ten times. This chain joins TRBV30 and TRBJ2-7; D gene unclear. CDR3 length: 12 residues. Trimming removed 1 base at V and 2 bases at J, with 6 bases between. Per germline, CDR1 GTSNPN and CDR2 SVGIG (reference sequence). In DNA form, the CDR3 reads TGTGCCTGGAGTGCGCCCCCCTACGAGCAGTACTTC. Translating gives CAWSAPPYEQYF.

This clonotype has ten or more counts. V gene TRBV7-9 combines with J gene TRBJ2-5, with 7 bases matching TRBD2. V gave up 5 bases and J gave up 0 bases; unmatched junction bases: 3. CDR1 and CDR2 (germline): SEHNR, FQNEAQ (reference sequence). The CDR3 extends over 14 amino acids. The CDR3 DNA sequence: TGTGCCAGCAGCATACTAGCGTACCAAGAGACCCAGTACTTC. Amino acids: CASSILAYQETQYF.

This clonotype has at least ten counts. This chain links TRBV12-3 or TRBV12-4 with TRBJ1-2; D gene ambiguous. The CDR3 contains 14 residues. V dropped 2 bases and J dropped 2 bases, with 9 bases sitting between them. CDR3 bases: TGTGCCAGCAGTTTAATGCGGACGAACTATGGCTACACCTTC. The encoded protein is CASSLMRTNYGYTF.

This clonotype has just a few counts. This chain joins TRBV12-3 or TRBV12-4 and TRBJ1-3; D not resolved. The V and J ends lost 7 bases and 2 bases respectively, with 9 bases between them. The CDR3 has 13 amino acids. The CDR3, as DNA: TGTGCCAGCATGTCTTATACTGGAAACACCATATATTTT. It translates to CASMSYTGNTIYF.

The J gene is TRBJ2-6, the V gene TRBV7-9; 7 nucleotides match TRBD2. V shed 5 bases, J shed 5 bases, and the junction held 6 bases outside the gene matches. The CDR3 covers 15 residues. CDR1 and CDR2 from the germline V gene are SEHNR and FQNEAQ (reference sequence). DNA for the CDR3: TGTGCCAGCAGCCCCCGCAGCGGGAGGGCCAACGTCCTGACTTTC. Translation gives CASSPRSGRANVLTF. The full variable domain, in which reference TRBV7-9 and TRBJ2-6 provide the parts outside the CDR3, is DTGVSQNPRHKITKRGQNVTFRCDPISEHNRLYWYRQTLGQGPEFLTYFQNEAQLEKSRLLSDRFSAERPKGSFSTLEIQRTEQGDSAMYLCASSPRSGRANVLTFGAGSRLTVL.

The rearrangement joins TRBV11-2 to TRBJ1-2, with a tentative D call TRBD1 (5 bases). This CDR3 contains 17 residues. Trimming cost V 3 bases and J 4 bases, with 21 bases left between them. The germline V gene encodes CDR1 SGHAT and CDR2 FQNNGV. CDR3 coding DNA: TGTGCCAGCAGCTTTCCATCCAGGGCCCAGGCTAGCTATGGCTACACCTTC. The encoded protein is CASSFPSRAQASYGYTF.

This clonotype was picked up many times. The V gene is TRBV11-2, the J gene TRBJ1-4; D not resolved. Germline CDR1 and CDR2: SGHAT and FQNNGV. V lost 0 bases, J lost 5 bases, and 7 bases lay in between. The CDR3 is 14 residues long. The CDR3 loop is CASSLDRTNEKLFF. The DNA of the CDR3 is TGTGCCAGCAGCTTAGATCGAACCAATGAAAAACTGTTTTTT. Complete variable domain (other parts from reference TRBV11-2 and TRBJ1-4): EAGVAQSPRYKIIEKRQSVAFWCNPISGHATLYWYQQILGQGPKLLIQFQNNGVVDDSQLPKDRFSAERLKGVDSTLKIQPAKLEDSAVYLCASSLDRTNEKLFFGSGTQLSVL.

In this sample, this clonotype turned up many times. The gene calls are TRBV7-3 and TRBJ2-2; weak D call: TRBD2 (6 bases). This CDR3 comprises 16 residues. CDR1 and CDR2 (germline): SGHTA, FQGTGA. Trimming took off 5 bases at V and 0 bases at J, with 13 bases between the two ends. CDR3 nucleotides: TGTGCCAGCAGCCTCACCGGGACTGCGAACACCGGGGAGCTGTTTTTT. Amino acids: CASSLTGTANTGELFF.

This sequence joins TRBV7-9 and TRBJ2-5; a possible D gene is TRBD2 (5 bases). Germline V CDR1 and CDR2: SEHNR, FQNEAQ (reference sequence). V was pared by 5 bases and J by 6 bases, with 19 bases between. This CDR3 is built from 15 residues. CDR3 DNA sequence: TGTGCCAGCAGCCTAAGCACCGGGATCGAAAAGACCCAGTACTTC. It encodes CASSLSTGIEKTQYF.

This clonotype was observed a few times. The junction departs from the called germline gene at one end, perhaps through a read error. V and J are TRBV10-3 and TRBJ1-4; TRBD1 is a possible D gene (5 bases). The CDR3 runs to 15 residues. Germline assignment: CDR1 ENHRY and CDR2 SYGVKD. CDR3 loop: CASSAATATNEKLFF. CDR3 nucleotide sequence: TGTGCCAGCAGTGCTGCGACAGCAACTAATGAAAAACTGTTTTTT.

The chain couples TRBV15 to TRBJ2-7; D is perhaps TRBD1 (8 bases). Trimming took 11 bases from V and 4 from J, leaving 21 bases between them. The length of the CDR3 is 14 residues. Germline V gene data show CDR1 as LNHNV and CDR2 as YYDKDF (reference sequence). CDR3 loop: CAPPGGQGGYEQYF. The DNA of the CDR3 is TGTGCCCCGCCGGGAGGACAGGGTGGGTACGAGCAGTACTTC.

The sample holds many counts of this clonotype. The chain links TRBV20-1 to TRBJ2-7; TRBD2 might be the D (5 bases). Looked up from germline, CDR1 is DFQATT and CDR2 is SNEGSKA (reference sequence). This CDR3 has 13 residues. Trimming removed 3 bases from V and 5 bases from J, with 14 bases in between. CDR3: CSASILGFDEQYF. The CDR3 DNA sequence: TGCAGTGCTAGCATACTAGGGTTCGACGAGCAGTACTTC.

This clonotype has a count of ten or more. The chain couples TRBV20-1 to TRBJ2-5; perhaps TRBD1 as D (5 bases). V was cut by 6 bases and J by 4 bases, with 18 bases left in between. CDR1 is DFQATT and CDR2 is SNEGSKA in the germline V gene (reference sequence). The CDR3 is 14 residues long. The CDR3 here is CSARQAGLLETQYF. The CDR3 DNA sequence: TGCAGTGCCCGCCAGGCAGGGCTTCTAGAGACCCAGTACTTC.

The rearrangement links TRBV4-1 to TRBJ1-3; no clear D. Germline lookup yields CDR1 MGHRA and CDR2 YSYEKL. The CDR3 is 16 residues long. Between the trimmed V and J ends, which lost 2 bases and 0 bases, there was a span of 11 bases. The CDR3 coding sequence is TGCGCCAGCAGCCAATTCCCCCGCGACTCTGGAAACACCATATATTTT. This translates into CASSQFPRDSGNTIYF.

This clonotype was detected only a few times. The genes are TRBV6-6 and TRBJ2-7; 8 nucleotides agree with TRBD1. The CDR3 consists of 16 residues. The germline CDR1 and CDR2 sequences are MNHNY and SVGAGI (reference sequence). V shed 4 bases and J 1 base; nucleotides not matched to a gene: 9. The CDR3 region is CASSSRDRGGSYEQYF. CDR3 nucleotide sequence: TGTGCCAGCAGTTCTAGAGACAGGGGAGGTTCCTACGAGCAGTACTTC.

This clonotype was recorded a few times. The J gene is TRBJ1-2, the V gene TRBV9; the match to TRBD1 covers 9 bases. V shed 6 bases and J 2 bases; nucleotides not matched to a gene: 11. Looked up from germline, CDR1 is SGDLS and CDR2 is YYNGEE. The CDR3 is 16 residues long. This CDR3 reads CASNPGQGRGNYGYTF. CDR3 coding DNA: TGTGCCAGCAACCCGGGACAGGGAAGGGGAAACTATGGCTACACCTTC. The complete variable domain, with remaining parts taken from reference TRBV9 and TRBJ1-2, reads DSGVTQTPKHLITATGQRVTLRCSPRSGDLSVYWYQQSLDQGLQFLIQYYNGEERAKGNILERFSAQQFPDLHSELNLSSLELGDSALYFCASNPGQGRGNYGYTFGSGTRLTVV.

The CDR3 is CSVGGLRTDTQYF. CDR3 in DNA: TGCAGTGTCGGCGGTCTGCGGACAGATACGCAGTATTTT. This chain links TRBV20-1 with TRBJ2-3, with D uncertain. Per germline, CDR1 DFQATT and CDR2 SNEGSKA (reference sequence). The V end lost 7 bases, the J end lost 3 bases, and 14 bases lay between the germline ends. This CDR3 region has 13 residues.

In this sample, this clonotype turned up many times. V usage is TRBV5-1 and J usage is TRBJ2-2; maybe TRBD2 (6 bases). The CDR3 extends over 14 amino acids. The germline V and J ends were trimmed by 3 bases and 7 bases, with 13 bases remaining between them. Looked up from germline, CDR1 is SGHRS and CDR2 is YFSETQ. The CDR3 sequence: CASSSLAVGGELFF. In DNA, the CDR3 is TGCGCCAGCAGCTCGTTAGCGGTAGGCGGGGAGCTGTTTTTT.

The chain has TRBV5-1 and TRBJ2-3; D unresolved. The germline V gene encodes CDR1 SGHRS and CDR2 YFSETQ. This CDR3 is 13 amino acids long. Trimming left V 1 base short and J 3 bases short, with 6 bases between. The CDR3 nucleotides are TGCGCCAGCAGCTTGTTGACTACAGATACGCAGTATTTT. Translated, it gives CASSLLTTDTQYF.

This clonotype was seen many times. CDR3 amino acids: CASSSPGFGETQYF. DNA for the CDR3: TGTGCCAGCAGCTCCCCCGGGTTTGGGGAGACCCAGTACTTC. The chain employs TRBV7-2 and TRBJ2-5, with D uncertain. This CDR3 comprises 14 residues. V lost 4 bases and J lost 5, with 14 bases in between. Germline V lookup: CDR1 SGHTA, CDR2 FQGNSA.

This clonotype appeared many times. The genes are TRBV12-5 and TRBJ2-7, with 7 bases identical to TRBD1. Germline V gene lookup returns CDR1 LGHNT and CDR2 FRNRAP. The CDR3 has 14 residues. J was trimmed by 2 bases and V by 8 bases; bases with no gene match: 9. The CDR3 protein is CASSPGQVAYEQYF. CDR3 in DNA: TGTGCTAGTAGTCCTGGACAGGTCGCCTACGAGCAGTACTTC.

There are many counts of this clonotype. The chain couples TRBV9 to TRBJ1-1, with D uncertain. The V end was cut by 7 bases, the J end by 6 bases, with 10 bases between. The CDR3 has 11 amino acids. Germline V gene data show CDR1 as SGDLS and CDR2 as YYNGEE. CDR3 coding DNA: TGTGCCAGCGTGAAGGGCTCTGAAGCTTTCTTT. Its protein product is CASVKGSEAFF.

This clonotype was recorded a few times. V and J are TRBV24-1 and TRBJ2-7; possible D gene TRBD2, 6 bases. The CDR3 consists of 14 residues. Germline V lookup: CDR1 KGHDR, CDR2 SFDVKD. V was trimmed by 2 bases and J by 9 bases, leaving 16 bases between them. The DNA of the CDR3 is TGTGCCACCAGTGATTGGGGGGACTTTGGAGGGCAGTACTTC. It specifies CATSDWGDFGGQYF.